Presented here are 7 T cell receptor beta chains from one specimen sequenced in a study of post-analysis software for immune sequencing data. cDNA libraries for TCR beta contained unique molecular identifiers. From the PCR reads, TCRdb called clonotypes with MiXCR, one entry per CDR3 protein. The data hold approximately 660,000 distinct CDR3 sequences, with 59% observed a single time. Overall study results and limits: Controls showed lower frequencies than patients for a few TRBV segments, and TRBV5-6, TRBV5-1 and TRBV20-1 were among these.

What these receptors recognize is not known. The sequencing input was blood. These receptors were obtained from a girl aged 2 to 10 with multiple sclerosis.

J is TRBJ2-7 and V is TRBV20-1; D possibly matches TRBD1 or TRBD2 (5 bases each). V was clipped by 5 bases and J by 0 bases, with 17 bases between them. Looked up from germline, CDR1 is DFQATT and CDR2 is SNEGSKA (reference sequence). The CDR3 runs to 15 residues. CDR3: CSAGTWDESSYEQYF. The CDR3 DNA follows: TGCAGTGCTGGGACCTGGGACGAAAGCTCCTACGAGCAGTACTTC.

This sequence joins TRBV4-1 and TRBJ2-7; 12 nucleotides match TRBD2. V was pared by 3 bases and J by 3 bases, with 3 bases of the junction left unmatched. The CDR3 sequence is 15 residues long. Per the germline V gene, CDR1 is MGHRA and CDR2 is YSYEKL. CDR3 protein: CASSQPTSGSYEQYF. In DNA, the CDR3 is TGCGCCAGCAGCCAGCCGACTAGCGGGAGCTACGAGCAGTACTTC.

The chain links TRBV4-1 to TRBJ2-7, with 7 bases matching TRBD2. The CDR3 has 15 residues. Germline loops: CDR1 MGHRA, CDR2 YSYEKL. The V segment lost 3 bases and the J segment 2 bases; nucleotides outside the gene matches: 7. CDR3 sequence: CASSHNGAGAYEQYF. The CDR3 DNA sequence: TGCGCCAGCAGCCACAATGGTGCGGGAGCCTACGAGCAGTACTTC.

The CDR3 sequence is CASSKQGTHGYTF. The CDR3 DNA follows: TGTGCCAGCAGCAAACAGGGCACTCATGGCTACACCTTC. The V and J genes are TRBV12-3 or TRBV12-4 and TRBJ1-2; possible D gene TRBD1, 6 bases. CDR3 size: 13 residues. V was clipped by 6 bases and J by 6 bases, with 14 bases between them.

The chain uses TRBV4-3 and TRBJ1-2; TRBD1 aligns across 8 bases. V lost 4 bases to trimming and J lost 0 bases; unmatched junction nucleotides: 10. CDR1 and CDR2 from the germline V gene are LGHNA and YSLEER. CDR3 length: 17 amino acids. The CDR3 is CASSPDRGTGTNYGYTF. CDR3 bases: TGCGCCAGCAGCCCAGACCGTGGGACAGGTACTAACTATGGCTACACCTTC.

The chain has TRBV10-3 and TRBJ1-2; D unresolved. Germline loops: CDR1 ENHRY, CDR2 SYGVKD. The V end was cut by 6 bases, the J end by 8 bases, with 10 bases between. The CDR3 totals 11 residues. CDR3 sequence (DNA): TGTGCCATCAGCGTAACGGGGGGCTACACCTTC. Encoded protein: CAISVTGGYTF.

V is TRBV6-1 and J is TRBJ2-1, with a weak D call TRBD2 (7 bases). The CDR3 is 16 amino acids. Trimming shortened V by 3 bases and J by 0 bases, and 12 bases separated the two germline ends. Germline V gene lookup returns CDR1 MNHNS and CDR2 SASEGT. In nucleotides, the CDR3 is TGTGCCAGCAGTGATGGTAGGGGGGGCTCCTACAATGAGCAGTTCTTC. Amino acid sequence: CASSDGRGGSYNEQFF.